The next 21 T cell receptor beta chains were all read from a single sample in a study of long-term antiretroviral therapy in people with HIV. Investigators performed immunoSEQ version v3.0 at survey level. Sequenced by immunoSEQ multiplex PCR; TCRdb stores in-frame clones only, minus some. The sample has around 21,000 clones, around 83% seen once; the top ten hold about 5.6%. The sample here was unsorted PBMCs, taken 0.2 years after starting antiretroviral therapy. Receptors were obtained from a woman in her 30s with HIV.

The chain joins TRBV7-9 to TRBJ2-5, with D tentatively TRBD1 (5 bases). This CDR3 is 14 amino acids long. CDR1 is SEHNR and CDR2 is FQNEAQ in the germline V gene (reference sequence). V lost 5 bases and J lost 4, with 14 bases in between. DNA for the CDR3: TGTGCCAGCAGCCGCGACAGCCTCGGAGAGACCCAGTACTTC. This sequence encodes CASSRDSLGETQYF. The full variable domain, with the rest looked up from reference TRBV7-9 and TRBJ2-5, is DTGVSQNPRHKITKRGQNVTFRCDPISEHNRLYWYRQTLGQGPEFLTYFQNEAQLEKSRLLSDRFSAERPKGSFSTLEIQRTEQGDSAMYLCASSRDSLGETQYFGPGTRLLVL.

The V gene is TRBV2, the J gene TRBJ1-3; D call uncertain. The CDR3 loop spans 13 amino acids. Looked up from germline, CDR1 is SNHLY and CDR2 is FYNNEI. V lost 11 bases and J lost 0, with 11 bases in between. The CDR3, as DNA: TGTGCCGGTAAACAGAGCTCTGGAAACACCATATATTTT. Protein product: CAGKQSSGNTIYF.

The chain combines TRBV7-9 with TRBJ1-2; D unresolved. Deletions cut 2 bases from V and 6 bases from J, with 10 bases between. The germline V gene has CDR1 SEHNR and CDR2 FQNEAQ (reference sequence). The CDR3 is 13 residues long. The CDR3 sequence: CASSLSGLHGYTF. The CDR3 DNA reads TGTGCCAGCAGCTTAAGCGGGTTGCATGGCTACACCTTC.

V usage is TRBV5-6 and J usage is TRBJ1-1; D is ambiguous. The CDR3 covers 13 residues. V was trimmed by 8 bases and J by 0 bases, leaving 11 bases between them. Germline-derived CDR1 and CDR2 are SGHDT and YYEEEE. DNA for the CDR3: TGTGCCAGTACTAACTTCCTGAACACTGAAGCTTTCTTT. As protein: CASTNFLNTEAFF.

V and J are TRBV29-1 and TRBJ1-1; possibly TRBD1 for D (5 bases). The germline V gene has CDR1 SQVTM and CDR2 ANQGSEA. This CDR3 contains 12 residues. V was shortened by 7 bases and J by 12 bases, with 21 bases between the two germline ends. In DNA, the CDR3 is TGCAGCGCGGACCCCGGGGACGGGATAACTTTCTTT. Protein: CSADPGDGITFF.

J is TRBJ1-4 and V is TRBV2; D gene ambiguous. The germline V and J ends were trimmed by 6 bases and 8 bases, with 19 bases remaining between them. The germline V gene encodes CDR1 SNHLY and CDR2 FYNNEI. This CDR3 is 15 amino acids long. In DNA, the CDR3 is TGTGCCAGCAGGCAATTTATATCCCCTATGGAAAAACTGTTTTTT. This translates into CASRQFISPMEKLFF. Full variable domain (rest looked up from reference TRBV2 and TRBJ1-4): EPEVTQTPSHQVTQMGQEVILRCVPISNHLYFYWYRQILGQKVEFLVSFYNNEISEKSEIFDDQFSVERPDGSNFTLKIRSTKLEDSAMYFCASRQFISPMEKLFFGSGTQLSVL.

The rearrangement joins TRBV18 to TRBJ1-3, with 8 bases that match TRBD1. The CDR3 is 14 amino acids. Per germline, CDR1 KGHSH and CDR2 LQKENI. V was pared by 6 bases and J by 2 bases, with 3 bases of the junction left unmatched. The CDR3 DNA sequence: TGTGCCAGCTCCCTGGACAGGGCTGGAAACACCATATATTTT. Protein sequence: CASSLDRAGNTIYF.

This clone was counted once. The rearrangement uses TRBV11-2 and TRBJ2-7; 8 nucleotides match TRBD1. This CDR3 comprises 14 residues. Germline CDR1 reads SGHAT; CDR2 reads FQNNGV. The V gene end was trimmed by 3 bases and the J gene end by 0 bases; junction bases not matched to a gene: 1. The CDR3 reads CASSFGQGSYEQYF. The CDR3, as DNA: TGTGCCAGCAGCTTCGGACAGGGCTCCTACGAGCAGTACTTC.

V gene TRBV14 combines with J gene TRBJ1-1, with a weak D call TRBD1 (6 bases). This CDR3 is built from 14 residues. Trimming shortened V by 4 bases and J by 7 bases, and 16 bases separated the two germline ends. Per the germline V gene, CDR1 is SGHDN and CDR2 is FVKESK. The CDR3 spells CASSPLGGGYEAFF. The CDR3, as DNA: TGTGCCAGCAGCCCCCTGGGAGGGGGGTATGAAGCTTTCTTT. The full variable domain, in which reference TRBV14 and TRBJ1-1 provide the parts outside the CDR3, is EAGVTQFPSHSVIEKGQTVTLRCDPISGHDNLYWYRRVMGKEIKFLLHFVKESKQDESGMPNNRFLAERTGGTYSTLKVQPAELEDSGVYFCASSPLGGGYEAFFGQGTRLTVV.

This clone was seen a handful of times. The chain recombines TRBV2 with TRBJ1-4; TRBD1 might be the D (5 bases). CDR3 length equals 15 residues. Trimming cost V 3 bases and J 4 bases, with 12 bases left between them. CDR1 and CDR2 from the germline V gene are SNHLY and FYNNEI. The CDR3, as DNA: TGTGCCAGCAGTGATAAAGGGGTGGGTAATGAAAAACTGTTTTTT. The encoded protein is CASSDKGVGNEKLFF.

V usage is TRBV7-6 and J usage is TRBJ1-3, with TRBD1 as a possible D gene (5 bases). Between the trimmed V and J ends, which lost 1 base and 4 bases, there was a span of 8 bases. There are 14 residues in the CDR3. Germline V gene sequence: CDR1 SGHVS, CDR2 FNYEAQ. The DNA for the CDR3 is TGTGCCAGCAGCTTAGGGGGGAGCGGAAACACCATATATTTT. Translated: CASSLGGSGNTIYF.

V and J are TRBV27 and TRBJ2-4; D perhaps matches TRBD2 (5 bases). Trimming left V 1 base short and J 5 bases short, with 15 bases between. The CDR3 runs 16 residues. Germline values: CDR1 MNHEY, CDR2 SMNVEV (reference sequence). Here the CDR3 reads CASSLFARLRENIQYF. In nucleotides, the CDR3 is TGTGCCAGCAGTTTATTTGCCAGGTTGAGGGAAAACATTCAGTACTTC.

The J gene is TRBJ1-4, the V gene TRBV19; D remains unclear. The CDR3 sequence is 14 residues long. In germline, CDR1 is LNHDA, CDR2 SQIVND (reference sequence). Trimming took 3 bases from V and 1 from J, leaving 6 bases between them. The CDR3 sequence is CASSILGTNEKLFF. The CDR3 coding sequence is TGTGCCAGTAGTATTTTGGGAACTAATGAAAAACTGTTTTTT.

This chain connects TRBV19 to TRBJ1-1; TRBD1 is a possible D gene (5 bases). The CDR3 has 15 amino acids. Germline-derived CDR1 and CDR2 are LNHDA and SQIVND (reference sequence). Trimming shortened V by 5 bases and J by 0 bases, and 13 bases separated the two germline ends. CDR3 bases: TGTGCCAGTAGTGGGTTTGGGGACTTGAACACTGAAGCTTTCTTT. Its protein is CASSGFGDLNTEAFF.

The chain joins TRBV7-3 to TRBJ2-1, with 7 bases that match TRBD2. Germline V gene sequence: CDR1 SGHTA, CDR2 FQGTGA. The CDR3 length is 16 residues. V gave up 1 base and J gave up 4 bases; unmatched junction bases: 7. CDR3: CASSLRAASGYNEQFF. The CDR3 bases are TGTGCCAGCAGCTTAAGAGCGGCTAGCGGTTACAATGAGCAGTTCTTC.

This clone was detected only a few times. This chain connects TRBV11-2 to TRBJ1-2; unclear D gene. The CDR3 is made up of 13 amino acids. The germline gives CDR1 SGHAT, CDR2 FQNNGV. Trimming pared 5 bases from V and 4 bases from J, leaving 11 bases between. The CDR3 is CASSSWTGYGYTF. CDR3 nucleotides: TGTGCCAGCAGCAGCTGGACGGGCTATGGCTACACCTTC.

The rearrangement links TRBV5-1 to TRBJ2-5; D is ambiguous. Deletions cut 0 bases from V and 7 bases from J, with 10 bases between. CDR3 length: 13 amino acids. Per the germline V gene, CDR1 is SGHRS and CDR2 is YFSETQ. The chain's CDR3 is CASSLDASGTQYF. In DNA form, the CDR3 reads TGCGCCAGCAGCTTGGACGCGAGTGGGACCCAGTACTTC.

This clone rates as medium-sized. The chain has TRBV6-5 and TRBJ1-1; the match to TRBD1 covers 9 bases. Losses at the gene ends were 6 bases for V and 4 bases for J; bases not matched to a gene: 6. Germline lookup yields CDR1 MNHEY and CDR2 SVGAGI. The CDR3 has 14 residues. This chain's CDR3 is CASRVGQGGTEAFF. DNA of the CDR3: TGTGCCAGCAGGGTGGGACAGGGCGGCACTGAAGCTTTCTTT.

This sequence joins TRBV28 and TRBJ1-2; D gene uncertain. Germline CDR1 reads MDHEN; CDR2 reads SYDVKM. Trimming left V 6 bases short and J 3 bases short, with 8 bases between. CDR3 length equals 12 residues. CDR3 protein: CASRSRYYGYTF. The DNA of the CDR3 is TGTGCCAGCAGGTCCAGATACTATGGCTACACCTTC.

The V call is TRBV6-5, the J call TRBJ1-6; unclear D gene. The CDR3 runs 15 residues. Looked up from germline, CDR1 is MNHEY and CDR2 is SVGAGI. V lost 5 bases and J lost 7, with 15 bases in between. The CDR3 reads CASSTGIGWNSPLHF. CDR3 nucleotide sequence: TGTGCCAGCAGTACGGGTATAGGCTGGAATTCACCCCTCCACTTT.

The chain recombines TRBV2 with TRBJ1-6; D gene uncertain. CDR3 size: 16 residues. Germline loops: CDR1 SNHLY, CDR2 FYNNEI. Trimming stripped 2 bases from V and 0 bases from J, with 8 bases between. In DNA form, the CDR3 reads TGTGCCAGCAGTGAATACGGTAGCTCCTATAATTCACCCCTCCACTTT. The encoded protein is CASSEYGSSYNSPLHF.